This TCR beta chain was sequenced during a study of tumor-infiltrating lymphocytes in primary liver carcinoma. Germline loops: CDR1 SEHNR, CDR2 FQNEAQ (reference sequence). This CDR3 contains 18 residues. The V and J ends lost 0 bases and 0 bases respectively, with 15 bases between them. cDNA specific to TCR beta was made from roughly 500 ng of total RNA, with a constant-region primer employed for priming. Amplification in three nested multiplex PCR rounds with slightly modified ARM-PCR gave rise to TCR beta libraries. Two initial PCR rounds of 10 to 11 cycles each paired TRBV1-TRBV30 forward primers with a C-beta reverse primer. MiXCR, run by TCRdb on the multiplex PCR reads, gives a single entry per CDR3 protein. The table includes a few hundred thousand distinct CDR3 sequences, more than 55% detected once. Blood RNA was derived from unsorted whole blood, and germline DNA was extracted too.

V is TRBV7-9 and J is TRBJ1-5; D is unclear. Sequenced sample: peripheral blood. The clonotype was recovered from a young woman with primary liver carcinoma and hepatitis B virus infection. CDR3 DNA sequence: TGTGCCAGCAGCTTAGCTTCTACAGAGACCAATAGCAATCAGCCCCAGCATTTT. Its protein is CASSLASTETNSNQPQHF.